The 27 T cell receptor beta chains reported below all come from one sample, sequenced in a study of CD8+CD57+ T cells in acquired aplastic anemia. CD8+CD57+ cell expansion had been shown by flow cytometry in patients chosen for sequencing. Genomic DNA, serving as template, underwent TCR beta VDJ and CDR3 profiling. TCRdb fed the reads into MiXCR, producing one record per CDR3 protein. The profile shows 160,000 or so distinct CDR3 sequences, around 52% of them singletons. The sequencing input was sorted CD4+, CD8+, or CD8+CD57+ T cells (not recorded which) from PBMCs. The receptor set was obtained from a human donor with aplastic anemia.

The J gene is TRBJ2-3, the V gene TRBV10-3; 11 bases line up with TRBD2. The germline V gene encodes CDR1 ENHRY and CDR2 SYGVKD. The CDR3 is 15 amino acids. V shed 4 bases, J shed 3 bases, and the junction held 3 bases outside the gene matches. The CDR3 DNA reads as TGTGCCATCAGTGGGGCTAGCGGGAGGACAGATACGCAGTATTTT. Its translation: CAISGASGRTDTQYF.

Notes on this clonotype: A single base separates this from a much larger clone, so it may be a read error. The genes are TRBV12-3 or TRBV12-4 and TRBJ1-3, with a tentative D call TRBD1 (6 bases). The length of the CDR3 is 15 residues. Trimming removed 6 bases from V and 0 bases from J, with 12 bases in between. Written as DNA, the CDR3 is TGTGCCAGCAGGCCGACAGGCTCCTCTGGAAACACCATATATTTT. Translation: CASRPTGSSGNTIYF.

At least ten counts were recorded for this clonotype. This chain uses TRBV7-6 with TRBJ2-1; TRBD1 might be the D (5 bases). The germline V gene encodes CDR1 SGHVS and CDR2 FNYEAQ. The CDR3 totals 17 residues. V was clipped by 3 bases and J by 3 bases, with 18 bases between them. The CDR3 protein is CASSLSPAGSGYNEQFF. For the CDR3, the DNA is TGTGCCAGCAGCTTGAGCCCGGCAGGGTCTGGCTACAATGAGCAGTTCTTC.

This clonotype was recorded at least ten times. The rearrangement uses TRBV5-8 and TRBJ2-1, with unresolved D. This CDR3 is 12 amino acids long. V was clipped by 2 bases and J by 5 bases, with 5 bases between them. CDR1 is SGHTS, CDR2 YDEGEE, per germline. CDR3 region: CASSFGDNEQFF. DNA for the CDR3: TGTGCCAGCAGCTTTGGGGACAATGAGCAGTTCTTC.

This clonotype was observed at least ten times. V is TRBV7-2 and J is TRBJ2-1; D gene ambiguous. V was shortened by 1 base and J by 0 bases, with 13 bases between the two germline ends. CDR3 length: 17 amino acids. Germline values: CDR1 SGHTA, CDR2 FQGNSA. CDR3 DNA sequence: TGTGCCAGCAGCTTAGTAGGTCGGCAGAGCTCCTACAATGAGCAGTTCTTC. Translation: CASSLVGRQSSYNEQFF.

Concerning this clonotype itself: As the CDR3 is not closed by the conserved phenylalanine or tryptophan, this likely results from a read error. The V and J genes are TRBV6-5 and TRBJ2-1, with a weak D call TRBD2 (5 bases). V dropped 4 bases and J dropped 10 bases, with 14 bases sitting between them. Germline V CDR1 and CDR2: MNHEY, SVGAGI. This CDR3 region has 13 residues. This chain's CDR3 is CASSCRETNEQFS. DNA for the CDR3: TGTGCCAGCAGTTGCCGCGAGACTAACGAGCAGTTCTCC.

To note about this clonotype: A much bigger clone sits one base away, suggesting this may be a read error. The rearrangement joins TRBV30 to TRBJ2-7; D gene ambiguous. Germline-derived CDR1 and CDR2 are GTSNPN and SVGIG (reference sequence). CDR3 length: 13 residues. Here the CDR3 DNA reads TGTGCCTGGAGTGTAGGGCGGTCCTACGAGCAGTGCTTC. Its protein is CAWSVGRSYEQCF.

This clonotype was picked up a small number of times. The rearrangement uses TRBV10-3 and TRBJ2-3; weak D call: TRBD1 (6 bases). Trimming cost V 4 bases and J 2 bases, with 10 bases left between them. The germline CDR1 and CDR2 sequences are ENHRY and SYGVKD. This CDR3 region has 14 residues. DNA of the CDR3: TGTGCCATCAGTGGGCAGGGGATCACAGATACGCAGTATTTT. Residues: CAISGQGITDTQYF.

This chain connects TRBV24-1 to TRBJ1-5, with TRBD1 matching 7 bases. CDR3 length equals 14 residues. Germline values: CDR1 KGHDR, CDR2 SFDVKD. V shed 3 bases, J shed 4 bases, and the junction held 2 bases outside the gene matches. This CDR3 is CATSDRTGNQPQHF. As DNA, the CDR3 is TGTGCCACCAGTGATAGGACAGGTAATCAGCCCCAGCATTTT.

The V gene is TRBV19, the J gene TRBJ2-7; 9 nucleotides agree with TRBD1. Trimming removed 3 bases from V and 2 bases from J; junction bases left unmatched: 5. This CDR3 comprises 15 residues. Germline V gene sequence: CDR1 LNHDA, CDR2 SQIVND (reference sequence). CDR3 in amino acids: CASSIPGQGTYEQYF. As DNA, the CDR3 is TGTGCCAGTAGTATCCCGGGACAGGGAACCTACGAGCAGTACTTC.

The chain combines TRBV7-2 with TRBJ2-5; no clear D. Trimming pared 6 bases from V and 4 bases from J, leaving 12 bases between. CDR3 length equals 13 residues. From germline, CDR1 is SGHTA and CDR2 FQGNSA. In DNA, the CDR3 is TGTGCCAGCAGTCCTAGGTGGGGAGAGACCCAGTACTTC. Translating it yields CASSPRWGETQYF.

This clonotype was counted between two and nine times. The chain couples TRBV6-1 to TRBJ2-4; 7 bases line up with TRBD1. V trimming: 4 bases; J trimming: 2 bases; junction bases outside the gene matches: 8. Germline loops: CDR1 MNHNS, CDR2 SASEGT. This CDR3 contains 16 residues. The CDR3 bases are TGTGCCAGCAGTGCGGACAGGATGGGGACCAAAAACATTCAGTACTTC. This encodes CASSADRMGTKNIQYF.

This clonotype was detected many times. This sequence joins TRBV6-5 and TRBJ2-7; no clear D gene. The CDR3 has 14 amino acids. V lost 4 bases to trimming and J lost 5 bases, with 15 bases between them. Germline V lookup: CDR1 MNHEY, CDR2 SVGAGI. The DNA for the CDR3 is TGTGCCAGCAGTTTCTACGGGCCCCTCGACGAGCAGTACTTC. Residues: CASSFYGPLDEQYF.

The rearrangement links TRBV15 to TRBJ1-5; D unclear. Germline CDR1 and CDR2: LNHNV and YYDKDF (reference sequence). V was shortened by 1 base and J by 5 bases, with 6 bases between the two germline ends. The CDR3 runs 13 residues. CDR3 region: CATSRGGDQPQHF. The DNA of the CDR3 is TGTGCCACCAGCAGAGGTGGGGATCAGCCCCAGCATTTT.

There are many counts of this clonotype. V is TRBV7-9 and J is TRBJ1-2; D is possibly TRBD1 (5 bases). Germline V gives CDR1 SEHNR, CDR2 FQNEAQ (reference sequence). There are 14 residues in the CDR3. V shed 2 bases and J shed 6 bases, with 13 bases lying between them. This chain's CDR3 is CASSLQGQRDGYTF. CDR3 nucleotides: TGTGCCAGCAGCTTACAGGGCCAAAGGGATGGCTACACCTTC.

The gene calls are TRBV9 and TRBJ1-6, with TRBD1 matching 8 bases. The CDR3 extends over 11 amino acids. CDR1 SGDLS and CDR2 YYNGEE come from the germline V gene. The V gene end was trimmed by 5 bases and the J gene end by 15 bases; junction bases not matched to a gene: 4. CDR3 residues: CASRDRALLHF. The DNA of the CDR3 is TGTGCCAGCAGGGACAGGGCACTCCTCCACTTT.

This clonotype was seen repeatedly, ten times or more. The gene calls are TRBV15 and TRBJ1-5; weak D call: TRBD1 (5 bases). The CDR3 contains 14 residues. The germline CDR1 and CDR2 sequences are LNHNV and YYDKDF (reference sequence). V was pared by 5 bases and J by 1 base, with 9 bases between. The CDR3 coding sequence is TGTGCCACCAGCGCAGGGATGAGCAATCAGCCCCAGCATTTT. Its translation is CATSAGMSNQPQHF.

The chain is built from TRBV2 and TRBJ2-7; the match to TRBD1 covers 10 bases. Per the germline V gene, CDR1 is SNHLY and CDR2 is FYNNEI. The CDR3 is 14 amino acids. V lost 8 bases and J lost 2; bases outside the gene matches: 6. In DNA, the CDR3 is TGTGCCAGCGTAGGACAGGGGGTAACCTACGAGCAGTACTTC. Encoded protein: CASVGQGVTYEQYF.

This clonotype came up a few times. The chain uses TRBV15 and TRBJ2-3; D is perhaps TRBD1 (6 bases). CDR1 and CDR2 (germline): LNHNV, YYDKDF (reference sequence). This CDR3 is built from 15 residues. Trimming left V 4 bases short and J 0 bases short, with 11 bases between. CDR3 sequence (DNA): TGTGCCACCAGCACCGGGACACTTAGCACAGATACGCAGTATTTT. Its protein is CATSTGTLSTDTQYF. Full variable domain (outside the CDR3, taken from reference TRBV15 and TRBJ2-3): DAMVIQNPRYQVTQFGKPVTLSCSQTLNHNVMYWYQQKSSQAPKLLFHYYDKDFNNEADTPDNFQSRRPNTSFCFLDIRSPGLGDTAMYLCATSTGTLSTDTQYFGPGTRLTVL.

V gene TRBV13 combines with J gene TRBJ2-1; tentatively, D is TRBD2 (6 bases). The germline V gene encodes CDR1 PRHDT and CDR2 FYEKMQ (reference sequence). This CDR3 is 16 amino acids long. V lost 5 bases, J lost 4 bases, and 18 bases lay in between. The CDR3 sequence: CASSLLGTPEYNEQFF. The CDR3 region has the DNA TGTGCCAGCAGCCTTCTTGGGACTCCAGAGTACAATGAGCAGTTCTTC.

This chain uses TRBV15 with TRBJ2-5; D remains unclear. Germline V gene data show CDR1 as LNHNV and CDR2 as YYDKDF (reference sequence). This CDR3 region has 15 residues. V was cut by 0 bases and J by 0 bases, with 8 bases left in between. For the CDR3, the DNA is TGTGCCACCAGCAGAGAGAACCTAAACCAAGAGACCCAGTACTTC. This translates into CATSRENLNQETQYF.

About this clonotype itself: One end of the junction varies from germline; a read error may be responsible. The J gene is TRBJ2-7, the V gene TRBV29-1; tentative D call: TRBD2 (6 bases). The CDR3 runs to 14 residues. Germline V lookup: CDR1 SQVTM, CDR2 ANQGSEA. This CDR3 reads CASSSGSGLYEQYF. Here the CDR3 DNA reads TGTGCCAGTAGTTCGGGTAGCGGACTTTACGAGCAGTACTTC.

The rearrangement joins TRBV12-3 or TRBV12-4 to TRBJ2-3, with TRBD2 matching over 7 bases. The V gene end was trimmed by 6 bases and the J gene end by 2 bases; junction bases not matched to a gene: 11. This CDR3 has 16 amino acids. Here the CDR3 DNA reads TGTGCCAGCAGCTTCGAGGAGGGAGGGAACACAGATACGCAGTATTTT. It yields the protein CASSFEEGGNTDTQYF.

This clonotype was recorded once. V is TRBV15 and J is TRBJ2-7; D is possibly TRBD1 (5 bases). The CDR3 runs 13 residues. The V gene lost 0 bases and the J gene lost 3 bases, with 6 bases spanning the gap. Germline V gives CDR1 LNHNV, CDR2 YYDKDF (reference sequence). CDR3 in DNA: TGTGCCACCAGCAGAGATCAGGGCTACGAGCAGTACTTC. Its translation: CATSRDQGYEQYF.

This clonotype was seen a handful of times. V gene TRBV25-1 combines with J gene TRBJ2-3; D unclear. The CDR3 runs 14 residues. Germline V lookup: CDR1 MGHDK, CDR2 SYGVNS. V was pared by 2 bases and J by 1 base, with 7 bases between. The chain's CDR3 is CASSEGWRTDTQYF. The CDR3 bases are TGTGCCAGCAGTGAAGGGTGGCGCACAGATACGCAGTATTTT. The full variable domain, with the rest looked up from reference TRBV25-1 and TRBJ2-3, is EADIYQTPRYLVIGTGKKITLECSQTMGHDKMYWYQQDPGMELHLIHYSYGVNSTEKGDLSSESTVSRIRTEHFPLTLESARPSHTSQYLCASSEGWRTDTQYFGPGTRLTVL.

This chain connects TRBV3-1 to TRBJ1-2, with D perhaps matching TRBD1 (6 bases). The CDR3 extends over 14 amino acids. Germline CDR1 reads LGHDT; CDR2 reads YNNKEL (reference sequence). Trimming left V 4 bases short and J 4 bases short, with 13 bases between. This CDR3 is CASSLDDRRYGYTF. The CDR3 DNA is TGTGCCAGCAGCCTAGATGACAGGCGCTATGGCTACACCTTC. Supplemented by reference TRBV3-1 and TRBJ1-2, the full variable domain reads DTAVSQTPKYLVTQMGNDKSIKCEQNLGHDTMYWYKQDSKKFLKIMFSYNNKELIINETVPNRFSPKSPDKAHLNLHINSLELGDSAVYFCASSLDDRRYGYTFGSGTRLTVV.

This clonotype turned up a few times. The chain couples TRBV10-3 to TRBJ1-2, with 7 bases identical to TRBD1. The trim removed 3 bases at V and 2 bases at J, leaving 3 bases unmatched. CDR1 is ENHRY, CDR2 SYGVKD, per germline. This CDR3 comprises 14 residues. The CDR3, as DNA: TGTGCCATCAGTGACGGCAGGGGGAACTATGGCTACACCTTC. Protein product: CAISDGRGNYGYTF.